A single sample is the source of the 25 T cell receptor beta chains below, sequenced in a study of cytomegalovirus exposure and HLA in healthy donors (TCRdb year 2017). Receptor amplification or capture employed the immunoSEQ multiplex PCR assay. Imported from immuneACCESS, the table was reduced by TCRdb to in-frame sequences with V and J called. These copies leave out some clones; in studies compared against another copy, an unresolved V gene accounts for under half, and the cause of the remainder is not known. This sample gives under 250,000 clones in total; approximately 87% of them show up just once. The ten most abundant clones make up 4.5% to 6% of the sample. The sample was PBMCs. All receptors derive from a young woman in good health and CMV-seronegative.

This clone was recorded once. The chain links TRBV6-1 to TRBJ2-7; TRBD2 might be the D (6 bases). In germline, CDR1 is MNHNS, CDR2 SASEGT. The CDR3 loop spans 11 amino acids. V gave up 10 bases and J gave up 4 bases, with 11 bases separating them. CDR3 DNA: TGTGCCACCACGCGGGGATACGAGCAGTACTTC. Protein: CATTRGYEQYF.

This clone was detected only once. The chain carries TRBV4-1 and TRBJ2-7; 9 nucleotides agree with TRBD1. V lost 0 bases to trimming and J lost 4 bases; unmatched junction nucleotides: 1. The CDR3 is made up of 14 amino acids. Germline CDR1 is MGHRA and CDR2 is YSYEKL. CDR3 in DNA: TGCGCCAGCAGCCAAGAGGGACAGGGATACGAGCAGTACTTC. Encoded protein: CASSQEGQGYEQYF.

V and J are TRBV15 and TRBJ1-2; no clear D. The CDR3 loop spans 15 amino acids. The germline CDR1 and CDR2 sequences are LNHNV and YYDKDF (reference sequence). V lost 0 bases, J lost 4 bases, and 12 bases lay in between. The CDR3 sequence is CATSRDPGSLYGYTF. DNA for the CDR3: TGTGCCACCAGCAGAGATCCCGGCAGCCTCTATGGCTACACCTTC.

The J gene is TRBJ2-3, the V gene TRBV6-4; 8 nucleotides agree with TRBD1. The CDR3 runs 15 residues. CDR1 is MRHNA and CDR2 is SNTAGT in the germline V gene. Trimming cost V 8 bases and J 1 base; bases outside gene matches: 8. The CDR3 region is CASGPQGGGTDTQYF. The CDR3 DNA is TGTGCCAGCGGCCCACAGGGGGGTGGCACAGATACGCAGTATTTT.

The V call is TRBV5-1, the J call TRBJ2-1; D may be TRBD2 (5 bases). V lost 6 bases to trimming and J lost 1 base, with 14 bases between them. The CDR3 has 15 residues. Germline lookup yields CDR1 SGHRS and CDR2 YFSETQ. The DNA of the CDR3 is TGCGCCAGCAACGCAGAGGGTTATTCCTACAATGAGCAGTTCTTC. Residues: CASNAEGYSYNEQFF.

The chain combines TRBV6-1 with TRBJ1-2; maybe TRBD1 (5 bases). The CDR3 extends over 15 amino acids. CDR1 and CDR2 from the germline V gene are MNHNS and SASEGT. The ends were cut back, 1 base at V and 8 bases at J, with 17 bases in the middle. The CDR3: CASSEGGQGGWGYTF. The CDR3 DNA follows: TGTGCCAGCAGTGAAGGGGGTCAGGGTGGTTGGGGCTACACCTTC.

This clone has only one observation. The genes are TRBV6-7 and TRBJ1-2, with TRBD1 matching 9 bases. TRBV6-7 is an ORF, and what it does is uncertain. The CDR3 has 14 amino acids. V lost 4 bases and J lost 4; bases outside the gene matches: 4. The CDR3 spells CASSSYRGLYGYTF. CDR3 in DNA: TGTGCCAGCAGTTCCTACAGGGGGCTCTATGGCTACACCTTC.

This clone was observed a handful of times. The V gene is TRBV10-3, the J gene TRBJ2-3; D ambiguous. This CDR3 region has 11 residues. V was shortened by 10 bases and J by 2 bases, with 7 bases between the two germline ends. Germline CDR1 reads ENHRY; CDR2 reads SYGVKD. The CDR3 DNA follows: TGTGCCACCACAGACACAGATACGCAGTATTTT. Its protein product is CATTDTDTQYF.

CDR3 amino acids: CAWTRQGRDYEQYF. CDR3 sequence (DNA): TGTGCCTGGACTAGACAGGGGCGAGACTACGAGCAGTACTTC. V usage is TRBV30 and J usage is TRBJ2-7, with 8 bases matching TRBD1. The germline V gene has CDR1 GTSNPN and CDR2 SVGIG (reference sequence). V was clipped by 4 bases and J by 3 bases; unmatched bases: 8. This CDR3 spans 14 amino acids.

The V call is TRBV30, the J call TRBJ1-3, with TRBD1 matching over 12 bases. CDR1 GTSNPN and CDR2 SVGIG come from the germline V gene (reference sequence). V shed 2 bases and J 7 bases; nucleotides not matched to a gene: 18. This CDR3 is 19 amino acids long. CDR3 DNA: TGTGCCTGGAGTACGACGCGAAAAGGGACAGGGGGCGTTTACAACACCATATATTTT. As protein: CAWSTTRKGTGGVYNTIYF.

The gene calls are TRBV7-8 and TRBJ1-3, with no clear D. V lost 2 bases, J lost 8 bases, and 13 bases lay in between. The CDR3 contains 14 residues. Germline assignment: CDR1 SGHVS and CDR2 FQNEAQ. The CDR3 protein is CASSLLATEDTIYF. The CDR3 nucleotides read TGTGCCAGCAGCTTATTGGCTACGGAGGACACCATATATTTT. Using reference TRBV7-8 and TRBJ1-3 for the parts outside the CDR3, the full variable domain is GAGVSQSPRYKVAKRGQDVALRCDPISGHVSLFWYQQALGQGPEFLTYFQNEAQLDKSGLPSDRFFAERPEGSVSTLKIQRTQQEDSAVYLCASSLLATEDTIYFGEGSWLTVV.

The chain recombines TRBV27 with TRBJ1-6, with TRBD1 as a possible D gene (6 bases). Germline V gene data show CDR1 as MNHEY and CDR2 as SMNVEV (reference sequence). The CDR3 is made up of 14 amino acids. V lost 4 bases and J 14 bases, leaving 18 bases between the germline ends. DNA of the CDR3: TGTGCCAGCAGTTCCGACCCAACAGGGAGGTCCCTCCACTTT. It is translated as CASSSDPTGRSLHF.

The CDR3 nucleotides are TGTGCCTGGAGTAAGGCTGAGCTGGCCCAGTACTTC. Translation: CAWSKAELAQYF. The chain recombines TRBV30 with TRBJ2-5; D not certain. Germline V gives CDR1 GTSNPN, CDR2 SVGIG (reference sequence). V was clipped by 2 bases and J by 9 bases, with 13 bases between them. CDR3 length: 12 amino acids. The whole variable domain, remainder taken from reference TRBV30 and TRBJ2-5, is SQTIHQWPATLVQPVGSPLSLECTVEGTSNPNLYWYRQAAGRGLQLLFYSVGIGQISSEVPQNLSASRPQDRQFILSSKKLLLSDSGFYLCAWSKAELAQYFGPGTRLLVL.

The CDR3 sequence is CARGGGEPYEQYF. The CDR3 DNA is TGTGCCAGGGGTGGGGGTGAACCCTACGAGCAGTACTTC. This sequence joins TRBV18 and TRBJ2-7; D may correspond to TRBD1 or TRBD2 (5 bases each). There are 13 residues in the CDR3. The germline CDR1 and CDR2 sequences are KGHSH and LQKENI. V was cut by 9 bases and J by 2 bases, with 14 bases left in between.

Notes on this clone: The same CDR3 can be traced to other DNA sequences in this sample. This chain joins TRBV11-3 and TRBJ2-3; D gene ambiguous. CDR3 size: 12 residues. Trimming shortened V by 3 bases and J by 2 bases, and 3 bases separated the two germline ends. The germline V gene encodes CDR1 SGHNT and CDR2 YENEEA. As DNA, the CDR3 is TGTGCCAGCAGCTTTCACACAGATACGCAGTATTTT. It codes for CASSFHTDTQYF.

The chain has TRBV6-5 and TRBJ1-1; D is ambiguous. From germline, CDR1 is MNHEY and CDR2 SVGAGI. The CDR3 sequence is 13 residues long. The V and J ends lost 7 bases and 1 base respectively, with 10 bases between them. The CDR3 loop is CASITPGNTEAFF. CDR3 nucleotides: TGTGCCAGCATCACCCCAGGGAACACTGAAGCTTTCTTT.

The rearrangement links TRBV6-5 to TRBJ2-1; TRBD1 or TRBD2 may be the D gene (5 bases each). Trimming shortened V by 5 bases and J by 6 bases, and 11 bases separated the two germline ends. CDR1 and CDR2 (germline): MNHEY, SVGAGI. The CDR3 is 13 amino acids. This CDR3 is CASSRGPPNEQFF. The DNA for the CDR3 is TGTGCCAGCAGTAGGGGACCCCCCAATGAGCAGTTCTTC.

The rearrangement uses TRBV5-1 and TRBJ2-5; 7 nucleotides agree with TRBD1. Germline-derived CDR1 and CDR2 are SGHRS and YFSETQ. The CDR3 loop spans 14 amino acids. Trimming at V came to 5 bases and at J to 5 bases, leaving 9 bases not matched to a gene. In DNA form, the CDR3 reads TGCGCCAGCAGACCCCTTAGGGGACAGGAGACCCAGTACTTC. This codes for CASRPLRGQETQYF. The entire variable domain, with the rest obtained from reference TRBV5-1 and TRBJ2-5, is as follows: KAGVTQTPRYLIKTRGQQVTLSCSPISGHRSVSWYQQTPGQGLQFLFEYFSETQRNKGNFPGRFSGRQFSNSRSEMNVSTLELGDSALYLCASRPLRGQETQYFGPGTRLLVL.

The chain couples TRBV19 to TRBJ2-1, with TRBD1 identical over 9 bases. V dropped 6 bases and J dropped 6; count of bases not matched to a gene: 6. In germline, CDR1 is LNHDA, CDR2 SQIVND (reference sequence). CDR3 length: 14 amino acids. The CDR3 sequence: CASRRTGDLNEQFF. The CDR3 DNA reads TGTGCCAGTAGGAGGACAGGGGATCTCAATGAGCAGTTCTTC. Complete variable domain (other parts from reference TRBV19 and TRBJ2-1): DGGITQSPKYLFRKEGQNVTLSCEQNLNHDAMYWYRQDPGQGLRLIYYSQIVNDFQKGDIAEGYSVSREKKESFPLTVTSAQKNPTAFYLCASRRTGDLNEQFFGPGTRLTVL.

The CDR3 spells CASSLTGTGEGQGYEQYF. CDR3 in DNA: TGTGCCAGCAGCTTGACCGGGACAGGGGAAGGTCAGGGCTACGAGCAGTACTTC. The chain couples TRBV5-4 to TRBJ2-7; 10 bases are shared with TRBD1. This CDR3 is built from 18 residues. Germline loops: CDR1 SGHNT, CDR2 YYREEE (reference sequence). After removal of 1 base from V and 3 bases from J, the junction contained 13 bases not matched to a gene.

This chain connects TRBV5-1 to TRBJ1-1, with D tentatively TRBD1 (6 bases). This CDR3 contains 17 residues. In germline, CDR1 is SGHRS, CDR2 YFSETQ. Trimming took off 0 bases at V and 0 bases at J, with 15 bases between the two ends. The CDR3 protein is CASSLGGGQGMNTEAFF. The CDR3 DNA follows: TGCGCCAGCAGCTTGGGAGGGGGTCAGGGAATGAACACTGAAGCTTTCTTT.

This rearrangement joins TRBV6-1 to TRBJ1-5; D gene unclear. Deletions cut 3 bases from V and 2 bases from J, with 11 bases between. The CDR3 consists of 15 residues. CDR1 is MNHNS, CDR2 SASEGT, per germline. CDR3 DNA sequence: TGTGCCAGCAGTGAGTACGGGATCGGCAATCAGCCCCAGCATTTT. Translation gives CASSEYGIGNQPQHF.

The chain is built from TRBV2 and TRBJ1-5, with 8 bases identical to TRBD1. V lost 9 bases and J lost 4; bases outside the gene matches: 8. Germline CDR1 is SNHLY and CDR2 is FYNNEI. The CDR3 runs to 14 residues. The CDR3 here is CASGRTGRNQPQHF. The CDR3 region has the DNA TGTGCCAGTGGACGGACAGGGAGAAATCAGCCCCAGCATTTT. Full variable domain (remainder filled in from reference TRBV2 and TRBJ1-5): EPEVTQTPSHQVTQMGQEVILRCVPISNHLYFYWYRQILGQKVEFLVSFYNNEISEKSEIFDDQFSVERPDGSNFTLKIRSTKLEDSAMYFCASGRTGRNQPQHFGDGTRLSIL.

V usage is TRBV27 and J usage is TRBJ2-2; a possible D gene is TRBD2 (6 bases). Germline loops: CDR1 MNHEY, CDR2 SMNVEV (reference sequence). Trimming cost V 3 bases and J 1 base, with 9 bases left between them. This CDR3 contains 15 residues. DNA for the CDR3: TGTGCCAGCAGTTTCCGACTAGGGAACACCGGGGAGCTGTTTTTT. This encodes CASSFRLGNTGELFF.

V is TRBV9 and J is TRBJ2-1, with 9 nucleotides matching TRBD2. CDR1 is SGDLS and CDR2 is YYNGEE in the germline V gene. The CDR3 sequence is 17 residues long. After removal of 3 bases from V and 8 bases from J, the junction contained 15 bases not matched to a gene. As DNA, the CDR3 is TGTGCCAGCAGCGCGGGGGATATTAGCGGGGGCATCCATGAGCAGTTCTTC. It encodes CASSAGDISGGIHEQFF.